The 20 T cell receptor beta chains below were found in one sample sequenced in a study of vaccination and CD4 T cells after COVID-19. Scientists ran DNA taken from cultured CD4+ T cells through the Oncomine TCR Beta short-read assay for sequencing. Each CDR3 protein is one row after TCRdb ran MiXCR on the PCR reads. The sample holds more than 20,000 distinct CDR3 sequences, around a third seen once. These receptors' antigens are unknown. Time point indicated: late sampling 161 to 241 days after vaccination in three convalescent patients. Treatment indicated: roughly 11-day PBMC culture with coronavirus spike peptide pools or control peptides (ViraFEST assay). The sequencing used CD4+ T cells from blood, cultured in vitro, collected about 7 months after SARS-CoV-2 vaccination. These receptors came from a human donor who had recovered from COVID-19.

The chain links TRBV7-2 to TRBJ2-1, with 7 bases aligning to TRBD2. This CDR3 spans 14 amino acids. The J segment lost 10 bases and the V segment lost 1 base, leaving 7 bases of the junction unmatched. Germline V gives CDR1 SGHTA, CDR2 FQGNSA. This CDR3 is CASSLEGRGLEQFF. The CDR3, as DNA: TGTGCCAGCAGCTTAGAAGGGCGGGGGTTGGAGCAGTTCTTC.

This chain joins TRBV6-1 and TRBJ2-7; TRBD1 matches at 7 bases. From germline, CDR1 is MNHNS and CDR2 SASEGT. The trim removed 7 bases at V and 1 base at J, leaving 7 bases unmatched. This CDR3 is 14 amino acids long. The CDR3 loop reads CASILRDSSYEQYF. CDR3 nucleotide sequence: TGTGCCAGCATTCTACGGGACAGTTCCTACGAGCAGTACTTC.

This clonotype turned up a few times. CDR3 nucleotides: TGCAGTGCGGTGGCGGGAGGGCCTATAGAGCAGTACTTC. Protein: CSAVAGGPIEQYF. This chain connects TRBV20-1 to TRBJ2-7, with 9 bases matching TRBD2. This CDR3 has 13 amino acids. Germline values: CDR1 DFQATT, CDR2 SNEGSKA (reference sequence). The J segment lost 7 bases and the V segment lost 6 bases, leaving 10 bases of the junction unmatched.

The chain uses TRBV15 and TRBJ2-1; D not resolved. The germline gives CDR1 LNHNV, CDR2 YYDKDF (reference sequence). CDR3 length: 15 residues. The germline V and J ends were trimmed by 1 base and 1 base, with 8 bases remaining between them. CDR3 amino acids: CATSRGLDSYNEQFF. As DNA, the CDR3 is TGTGCCACCAGCAGAGGACTCGATTCCTACAATGAGCAGTTCTTC.

The chain combines TRBV4-2 with TRBJ2-3, with D tentatively TRBD2 (5 bases). CDR3 size: 15 residues. V lost 0 bases and J lost 4, with 11 bases in between. Germline V CDR1 and CDR2: LGHNA, YNFKEQ. The CDR3 bases are TGTGCCAGCAGCCAAGATGTGAAGGGAGCAGATACGCAGTATTTT. This sequence encodes CASSQDVKGADTQYF.

This clonotype was seen only a few times. The V and J genes are TRBV20-1 and TRBJ1-5; D gene uncertain. The germline gives CDR1 DFQATT, CDR2 SNEGSKA (reference sequence). The CDR3 runs to 14 residues. Trimming pared 3 bases from V and 0 bases from J, leaving 9 bases between. The DNA for the CDR3 is TGCAGTGCTAGTTACGAGTATAGCAATCAGCCCCAGCATTTT. Amino acids: CSASYEYSNQPQHF.

This clonotype was counted at least ten times. V gene TRBV7-2 combines with J gene TRBJ2-3; 8 nucleotides match TRBD1. Per germline, CDR1 SGHTA and CDR2 FQGNSA. The CDR3 spans 13 residues. V lost 6 bases to trimming and J lost 6 bases; unmatched junction nucleotides: 5. CDR3 region: CASSRQGWDTQYF. In DNA form, the CDR3 reads TGTGCCAGCAGTCGACAGGGGTGGGATACGCAGTATTTT.

This clonotype was seen a few times. The J gene is TRBJ1-1, the V gene TRBV11-3; D call uncertain. V dropped 4 bases and J dropped 3 bases, with 12 bases sitting between them. The CDR3 extends over 14 amino acids. Germline V gene lookup returns CDR1 SGHNT and CDR2 YENEEA. The CDR3 coding sequence is TGTGCCAGCAGCTCGGACGGTGGCCACACTGAAGCTTTCTTT. Residues: CASSSDGGHTEAFF.

This clonotype was recorded a few times. The chain carries TRBV6-1 and TRBJ2-5; 11 nucleotides agree with TRBD2. J was trimmed by 5 bases and V by 4 bases; bases with no gene match: 9. The CDR3 length is 16 residues. Germline values: CDR1 MNHNS, CDR2 SASEGT. The DNA for the CDR3 is TGTGCCAGCAGTGCCCATCTAGCGGGAGGATTCGAGACCCAGTACTTC. Translated, it gives CASSAHLAGGFETQYF.

J is TRBJ2-3 and V is TRBV6-1, with 9 bases lining up with TRBD2. This CDR3 has 15 amino acids. Per germline, CDR1 MNHNS and CDR2 SASEGT. After removal of 6 bases from V and 6 bases from J, the junction contained 10 bases not matched to a gene. The DNA of the CDR3 is TGTGCCAGCAGCCCGGGACTAGCAATCCAGGATACGCAGTATTTT. It yields the protein CASSPGLAIQDTQYF.

The genes are TRBV7-3 and TRBJ2-1, with TRBD2 matching 7 bases. The CDR3 spans 15 residues. V shed 2 bases and J 6 bases; nucleotides not matched to a gene: 7. Germline V gene lookup returns CDR1 SGHTA and CDR2 FQGTGA. The DNA of the CDR3 is TGTGCCAGCAGCTTATTCCTTGGGGGGGGCAATGAGCAGTTCTTC. Translating it yields CASSLFLGGGNEQFF.

In this sample, this clonotype turned up a few times. This chain links TRBV20-1 with TRBJ1-1; 7 bases are a match to TRBD1. With 5 bases clipped from V and 4 bases from J, the junction kept 7 bases outside the gene matches. Per the germline V gene, CDR1 is DFQATT and CDR2 is SNEGSKA (reference sequence). This CDR3 contains 13 residues. CDR3 region: CSAEGGKGTEAFF. The CDR3 DNA sequence: TGCAGTGCTGAAGGGGGCAAAGGCACTGAAGCTTTCTTT.

This clonotype was seen a handful of times. This chain links TRBV20-1 with TRBJ2-5, with D unclear. This CDR3 region has 12 residues. Trimming removed 0 bases at V and 5 bases at J, with 7 bases between. CDR1 is DFQATT and CDR2 is SNEGSKA in the germline V gene (reference sequence). CDR3 in amino acids: CSARDLRETQYF. CDR3 sequence (DNA): TGCAGTGCTAGAGATCTCCGTGAGACCCAGTACTTC.

The rearrangement joins TRBV19 to TRBJ2-6, with TRBD2 matching over 12 bases. Losses at the gene ends were 4 bases for V and 0 bases for J; bases not matched to a gene: 4. Looked up from germline, CDR1 is LNHDA and CDR2 is SQIVND (reference sequence). This CDR3 spans 18 amino acids. For the CDR3, the DNA is TGTGCCAGTAGTACGGGACTAGCGGGTAACTCTGGGGCCAACGTCCTGACTTTC. As protein: CASSTGLAGNSGANVLTF.

This clonotype was recorded once. The chain employs TRBV30 and TRBJ1-2; no reliable D call. V was clipped by 1 base and J by 4 bases, with 13 bases between them. Germline V gene sequence: CDR1 GTSNPN, CDR2 SVGIG (reference sequence). The CDR3 runs 14 residues. The CDR3: CAWSAFTAFYGYTF. The CDR3, as DNA: TGTGCCTGGAGTGCCTTTACAGCTTTCTATGGCTACACCTTC.

The chain joins TRBV20-1 to TRBJ1-1, with a tentative D call TRBD1 (6 bases). The CDR3 has 11 residues. Trimming removed 2 bases from V and 8 bases from J, with 9 bases in between. CDR1 and CDR2 from the germline V gene are DFQATT and SNEGSKA (reference sequence). The CDR3 region is CSARSTGEAFF. CDR3 DNA: TGCAGTGCTAGATCAACAGGGGAAGCTTTCTTT.

A single count supports this clonotype. The genes are TRBV2 and TRBJ2-1; D not resolved. Germline lookup yields CDR1 SNHLY and CDR2 FYNNEI. V gave up 2 bases and J gave up 3 bases, with 8 bases separating them. This CDR3 region has 14 residues. DNA for the CDR3: TGTGCCAGCAGTGAAAACGACTTCTACAATGAGCAGTTCTTC. Translating gives CASSENDFYNEQFF.

This chain links TRBV19 with TRBJ1-6, with a tentative D call TRBD1 (6 bases). There are 15 residues in the CDR3. Germline V gene data show CDR1 as LNHDA and CDR2 as SQIVND (reference sequence). Trimming removed 10 bases from V and 0 bases from J, with 13 bases in between. The CDR3 spells CATADRSSYNSPLHF. In DNA form, the CDR3 reads TGTGCCACCGCCGACAGGAGCTCCTATAATTCACCCCTCCACTTT.

This clonotype was counted between two and nine times. V and J are TRBV27 and TRBJ2-5, with 7 bases lining up with TRBD1. Germline V gene lookup returns CDR1 MNHEY and CDR2 SMNVEV (reference sequence). This CDR3 is built from 16 residues. The V gene end was trimmed by 6 bases and the J gene end by 6 bases; junction bases not matched to a gene: 16. As DNA, the CDR3 is TGTGCCAGCAGGCCAGAGCGGACAGGAGTTTCTAAGACCCAGTACTTC. It encodes CASRPERTGVSKTQYF.

The chain is built from TRBV6-1 and TRBJ2-3, with TRBD2 matching over 7 bases. CDR1 and CDR2 (germline): MNHNS, SASEGT. V gave up 3 bases and J gave up 2 bases; unmatched junction bases: 5. The CDR3 is made up of 15 amino acids. The CDR3 sequence: CASSDGGDFTDTQYF. CDR3 nucleotide sequence: TGTGCCAGCAGTGATGGGGGGGATTTCACAGATACGCAGTATTTT.